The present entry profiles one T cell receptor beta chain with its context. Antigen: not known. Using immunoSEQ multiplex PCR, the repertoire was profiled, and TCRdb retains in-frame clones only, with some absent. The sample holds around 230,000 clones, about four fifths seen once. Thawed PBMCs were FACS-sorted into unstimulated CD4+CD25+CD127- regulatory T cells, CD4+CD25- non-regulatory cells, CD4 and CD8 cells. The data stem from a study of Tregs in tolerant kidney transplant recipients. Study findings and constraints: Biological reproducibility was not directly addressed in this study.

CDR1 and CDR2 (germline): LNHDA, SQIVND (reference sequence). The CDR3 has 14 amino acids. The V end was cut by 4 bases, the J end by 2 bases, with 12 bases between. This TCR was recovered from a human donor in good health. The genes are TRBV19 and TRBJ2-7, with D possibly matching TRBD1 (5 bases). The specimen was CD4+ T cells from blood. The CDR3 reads CASSTNPTAYEQYF. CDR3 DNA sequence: TGTGCCAGTAGTACAAACCCGACAGCCTACGAGCAGTACTTC.